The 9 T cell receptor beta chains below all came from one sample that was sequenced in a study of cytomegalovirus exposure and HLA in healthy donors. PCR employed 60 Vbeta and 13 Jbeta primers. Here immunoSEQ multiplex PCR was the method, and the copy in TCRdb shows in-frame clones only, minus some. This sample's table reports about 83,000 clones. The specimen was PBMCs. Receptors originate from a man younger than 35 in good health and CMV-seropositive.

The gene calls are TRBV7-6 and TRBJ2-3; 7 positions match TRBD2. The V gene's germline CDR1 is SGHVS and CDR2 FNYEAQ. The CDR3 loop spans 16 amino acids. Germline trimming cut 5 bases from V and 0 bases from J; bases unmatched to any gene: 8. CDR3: CASSRVTSTSTDTQYF. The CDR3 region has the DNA TGTGCCAGCAGCCGTGTGACTAGCACTAGCACAGATACGCAGTATTTT.

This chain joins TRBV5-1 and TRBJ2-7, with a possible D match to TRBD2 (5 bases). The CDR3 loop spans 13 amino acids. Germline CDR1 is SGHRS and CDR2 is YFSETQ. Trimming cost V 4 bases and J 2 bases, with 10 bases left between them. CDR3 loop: CASSRDYTYEQYF. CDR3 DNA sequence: TGCGCCAGCAGCCGGGATTACACCTACGAGCAGTACTTC.

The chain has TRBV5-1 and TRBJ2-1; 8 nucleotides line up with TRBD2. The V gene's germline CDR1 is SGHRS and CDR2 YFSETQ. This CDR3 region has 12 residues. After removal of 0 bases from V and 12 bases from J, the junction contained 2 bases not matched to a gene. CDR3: CASSLGSGRQFF. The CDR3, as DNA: TGCGCCAGCAGCTTGGGAAGCGGGAGGCAGTTCTTC.

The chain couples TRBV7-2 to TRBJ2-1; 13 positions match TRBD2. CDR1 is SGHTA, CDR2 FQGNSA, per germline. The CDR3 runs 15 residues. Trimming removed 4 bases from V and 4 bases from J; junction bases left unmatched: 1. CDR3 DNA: TGTGCCAGCAGCTCACTAGCGGGAGGGTACAATGAGCAGTTCTTC. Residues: CASSSLAGGYNEQFF.

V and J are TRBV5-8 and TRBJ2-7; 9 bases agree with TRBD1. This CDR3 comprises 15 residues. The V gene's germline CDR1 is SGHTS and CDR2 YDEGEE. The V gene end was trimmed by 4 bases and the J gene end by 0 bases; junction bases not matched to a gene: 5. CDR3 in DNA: TGTGCCAGCAGCCCCGGGACAGGGTTCTCCTACGAGCAGTACTTC. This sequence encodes CASSPGTGFSYEQYF.

Here the CDR3 reads CAIRWEGGYTF. The DNA of the CDR3 is TGTGCCATTCGGTGGGAGGGCGGCTACACCTTC. V usage is TRBV19 and J usage is TRBJ1-2; the D is unclear. CDR1 is LNHDA, CDR2 SQIVND, per germline (reference sequence). V was cut by 10 bases and J by 8 bases, with 14 bases left in between. The CDR3 extends over 11 amino acids.

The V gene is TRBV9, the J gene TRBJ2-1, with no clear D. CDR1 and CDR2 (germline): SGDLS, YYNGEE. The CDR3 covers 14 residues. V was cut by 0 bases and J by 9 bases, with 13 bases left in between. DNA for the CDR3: TGTGCCAGCAGCGTAGCTGAAACGGCGGTTGAGCAGTTCTTC. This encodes CASSVAETAVEQFF.

The CDR3 nucleotides read TGTGCCAGCAGCGCCGGACAGGGGTTTGCAGAGACCCAGTACTTC. It yields the protein CASSAGQGFAETQYF. This chain links TRBV11-3 with TRBJ2-5; 9 bases fit TRBD1. CDR1 is SGHNT, CDR2 YENEEA, per germline. This CDR3 contains 15 residues. Germline trimming cut 5 bases from V and 4 bases from J; bases unmatched to any gene: 8. Together with reference TRBV11-3 and TRBJ2-5, the CDR3 gives the full variable domain: EAGVVQSPRYKIIEKKQPVAFWCNPISGHNTLYWYLQNLGQGPELLIRYENEEAVDDSQLPKDRFSAERLKGVDSTLKIQPAELGDSAVYLCASSAGQGFAETQYFGPGTRLLVL.

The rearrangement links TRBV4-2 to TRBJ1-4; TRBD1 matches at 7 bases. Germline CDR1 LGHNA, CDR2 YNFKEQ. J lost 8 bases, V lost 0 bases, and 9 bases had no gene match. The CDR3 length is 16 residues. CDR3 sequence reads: CASSQEAGTVGEKLFF. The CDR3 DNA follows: TGTGCCAGCAGCCAAGAGGCGGGGACAGTCGGAGAAAAACTGTTTTTT.